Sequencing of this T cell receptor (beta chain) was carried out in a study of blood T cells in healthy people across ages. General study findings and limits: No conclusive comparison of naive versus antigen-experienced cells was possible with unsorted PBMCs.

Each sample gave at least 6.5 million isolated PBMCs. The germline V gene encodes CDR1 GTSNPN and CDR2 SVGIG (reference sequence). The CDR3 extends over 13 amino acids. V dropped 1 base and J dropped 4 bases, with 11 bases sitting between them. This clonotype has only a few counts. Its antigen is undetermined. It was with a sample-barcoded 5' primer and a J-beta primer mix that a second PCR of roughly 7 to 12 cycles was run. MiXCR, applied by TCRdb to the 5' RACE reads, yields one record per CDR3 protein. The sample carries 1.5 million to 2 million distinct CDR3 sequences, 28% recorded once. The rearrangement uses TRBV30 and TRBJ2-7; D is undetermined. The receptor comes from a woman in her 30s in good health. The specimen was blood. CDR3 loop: CAWSAGRSYEQYF. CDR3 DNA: TGTGCCTGGAGTGCCGGTAGGTCGTACGAGCAGTACTTC.